These 12 T cell receptor beta chains came from one sample sequenced in a study of T cells after yellow fever vaccination. TCRdb itself ran the 5' RACE reads through MiXCR, one entry per CDR3 protein. Among some 420,000 distinct CDR3 sequences listed, roughly a sixth were seen once. The source material was PBMCs, sampled before the yellow fever booster vaccination. These receptor sequences come from a man aged 18-30 years who received the YFV17D yellow fever vaccine.

There are many counts of this clonotype. This chain's CDR3 is CSASWWGIRRNTEAFF. Here the CDR3 DNA reads TGCAGTGCTAGTTGGTGGGGGATTAGGAGGAACACTGAAGCTTTCTTT. The genes are TRBV20-1 and TRBJ1-1; perhaps TRBD1 as D (5 bases). Germline assignment: CDR1 DFQATT and CDR2 SNEGSKA (reference sequence). CDR3 size: 16 residues. The ends were cut back, 3 bases at V and 1 base at J, with 18 bases in the middle.

This clonotype appeared a few times. This chain connects TRBV5-4 to TRBJ2-3, with a tentative D call TRBD2 (6 bases). CDR3 length: 15 amino acids. Germline CDR1 reads SGHNT; CDR2 reads YYREEE (reference sequence). Between the trimmed V and J ends, which lost 5 bases and 0 bases, there was a span of 13 bases. The CDR3 coding sequence is TGTGCCAGCAGTTTTGGCGGGGCGAGCACAGATACGCAGTATTTT. Translation: CASSFGGASTDTQYF.

A few counts support this clonotype. The genes are TRBV30 and TRBJ1-1, with D perhaps matching TRBD1 (5 bases). V shed 1 base and J shed 1 base, with 10 bases lying between them. The CDR3 is made up of 14 amino acids. Germline CDR1 and CDR2: GTSNPN and SVGIG (reference sequence). For the CDR3, the DNA is TGTGCCTGGAGTGGAAGCACAGGGAACACTGAAGCTTTCTTT. As protein: CAWSGSTGNTEAFF.

The chain has TRBV11-2 and TRBJ2-7, with TRBD1 identical over 9 bases. CDR3 length: 16 amino acids. Trimming cost V 2 bases and J 6 bases; bases outside gene matches: 11. Germline-derived CDR1 and CDR2 are SGHAT and FQNNGV. The chain's CDR3 is CASSLPGTGLPGEQYF. In DNA, the CDR3 is TGTGCCAGCAGCTTACCCGGGACAGGGCTCCCCGGCGAGCAGTACTTC.

This clonotype appeared a few times. This chain uses TRBV5-1 with TRBJ2-2, with unresolved D. The germline CDR1 and CDR2 sequences are SGHRS and YFSETQ. Trimming shortened V by 4 bases and J by 1 base, and 11 bases separated the two germline ends. The CDR3 extends over 15 amino acids. The CDR3 loop is CASSPLERNTGELFF. DNA of the CDR3: TGCGCCAGCAGCCCCCTGGAAAGGAACACCGGGGAGCTGTTTTTT.

This chain joins TRBV6-2 or TRBV6-3 and TRBJ2-5, with D possibly being TRBD1 or TRBD2 (5 bases each). This CDR3 region has 12 residues. Germline V gene lookup returns CDR1 MNHEY and CDR2 SVGEGT. V lost 7 bases, J lost 3 bases, and 9 bases lay in between. CDR3 nucleotide sequence: TGTGCCAGCACGGGACGGAAAGAGACCCAGTACTTC. This sequence encodes CASTGRKETQYF.

The rearrangement links TRBV27 to TRBJ2-2; TRBD1 is a possible D gene (6 bases). V was trimmed by 8 bases and J by 1 base, leaving 17 bases between them. The CDR3 is 16 residues long. Per the germline V gene, CDR1 is MNHEY and CDR2 is SMNVEV (reference sequence). The CDR3 region is CASLTLTGGNTGELFF. In DNA, the CDR3 is TGTGCCAGCCTTACCTTGACAGGTGGGAACACCGGGGAGCTGTTTTTT.

This clonotype was picked up a small number of times. This rearrangement joins TRBV7-2 to TRBJ2-1; D is unresolved. V dropped 3 bases and J dropped 5 bases, with 8 bases sitting between them. Germline CDR1 reads SGHTA; CDR2 reads FQGNSA. CDR3 length equals 13 residues. The CDR3 reads CASSLGQDNEQFF. CDR3 DNA: TGTGCCAGCAGCTTGGGTCAAGACAATGAGCAGTTCTTC.

The chain employs TRBV4-1 and TRBJ1-5; possibly TRBD1 for D (5 bases). The length of the CDR3 is 15 residues. Trimming removed 2 bases from V and 9 bases from J, with 17 bases in between. Per germline, CDR1 MGHRA and CDR2 YSYEKL. Here the CDR3 reads CASSQSRDRAGPQHF. Here the CDR3 DNA reads TGCGCCAGCAGCCAATCCAGGGACCGAGCGGGGCCCCAGCATTTT.

This clonotype appeared a few times. This chain links TRBV29-1 with TRBJ1-2; 8 bases fit TRBD1. The junction had 4 bases not matched to a gene; V was cut back by 0 bases and J by 4 bases. Germline CDR1 SQVTM, CDR2 ANQGSEA. The length of the CDR3 is 14 residues. The CDR3 is CSVEDQGAGYGYTF. The CDR3 bases are TGCAGCGTTGAAGATCAGGGGGCCGGCTATGGCTACACCTTC.

This clonotype was counted many times. This chain connects TRBV7-9 to TRBJ2-5, with D maybe TRBD2 (5 bases). Trimming took 5 bases from V and 5 from J, leaving 21 bases between them. This CDR3 is 16 amino acids long. CDR1 and CDR2 from the germline V gene are SEHNR and FQNEAQ (reference sequence). CDR3 amino acids: CASSPTPGPSGETQYF. The CDR3 DNA is TGTGCCAGCAGCCCTACCCCGGGCCCATCGGGGGAGACCCAGTACTTC.

This clonotype came up many times. The chain links TRBV20-1 to TRBJ1-2, with 9 bases fitting TRBD1. CDR3 length equals 14 residues. After removal of 6 bases from V and 2 bases from J, the junction contained 7 bases not matched to a gene. Germline V gives CDR1 DFQATT, CDR2 SNEGSKA (reference sequence). The CDR3 nucleotides are TGCAGTGCCCCCACGACAGGGGGAAACTATGGCTACACCTTC. Translated: CSAPTTGGNYGYTF.